This T cell receptor beta chain derives from a study of monozygotic twins with inflammatory bowel disease. The CDR3 covers 13 residues. The germline CDR1 and CDR2 sequences are DFQATT and SNEGSKA (reference sequence). Broader study findings: Relative clonotype sharing with others was diminished in IBD patients versus healthy twins, particularly with disease activity.

As regards this clonotype: The target antigen is unknown.

Each CDR3 protein gets one entry in TCRdb, which reprocessed the 5' RACE reads and gives no DNA. Its clone listing holds roughly 170,000 distinct CDR3 sequences. This clonotype was obtained from a human donor with ulcerative colitis or Crohn's disease, or a healthy co-twin of an affected twin (not recorded which). The sequenced sample consisted of blood. The chain links TRBV20-1 to TRBJ1-5. The CDR3 sequence is CSARDTAVGPQHF.